A selection of T cell receptor beta chains follows, all from one sample in a study of T-cell memory formation after mild COVID-19. TCRdb re-called the 5' RACE reads with MiXCR, one entry per CDR3 protein. There are 430,000 or so distinct CDR3 sequences in the sample; approximately 25% occur only once, and around an eighth lies in the top ten. Sequenced material: PBMCs or a T cell subset sorted from them (not recorded which). Receptors were obtained from an adult woman who had mild COVID-19 (a few samples of this study predate the infection). Cell type and time point are not known. Both conserved end residues are part of each CDR3. A D gene is named only where the DNA matches it firmly. A row's size may be missing; if present it is once, few, many or a size class.

size	V	D	J	DNA	CDR3
few	TRBV24-1	TRBD1	TRBJ1-2	TGTGCCACCAGTGCCGGACAGGCAGCCTACTATGGCTACACCTTC	CATSAGQAAYYGYTF
few	TRBV9	TRBD2	TRBJ2-3	TGTGCCAGCAGCGTAGCAGGACTAGCGGGAGCTTATCCAGATACGCAGTATTTT	CASSVAGLAGAYPDTQYF
-	TRBV28	-	TRBJ2-1	TGTGCCAGTATCCCCAGCAGCTCCTACAATGAGCAGTTCTTC	CASIPSSSYNEQFF
-	TRBV29-1	-	TRBJ2-3	TGCAGCGTTAGTGTCACGGGTACAGATACGCAGTATTTT	CSVSVTGTDTQYF
-	TRBV7-2	-	TRBJ1-6	TGTGCCAGCAGCTCCCCCCTCCAAGGGTGGAATTCACCCCTCCACTTT	CASSSPLQGWNSPLHF
-	TRBV30	TRBD2	TRBJ2-3	TGTGCCTGGAGTGTTCTCAAGCGGGAAGGTGCGCAGTATTTT	CAWSVLKREGAQYF
-	TRBV24-1	-	TRBJ2-2	TGTGCCACCGCCAGGACCGGGGAGCTGTTTTTT	CATARTGELFF
-	TRBV7-9	-	TRBJ1-4	TGTGCCAGCAGCTTACGCCCGGGGGAAAAACTGTTTTTT	CASSLRPGEKLFF
-	TRBV30	TRBD1	TRBJ1-1	TGTGCCTGGGGAGGGGGCGACACTGAAGCTTTCTTT	CAWGGGDTEAFF
-	TRBV2	-	TRBJ1-5	TGTGCCAGCAGCCCAAATTACAGCTTCAATCAGCCCCAGCATTTT	CASSPNYSFNQPQHF
-	TRBV21-1	-	TRBJ1-2	TGTGCCAGCAGCAAAGAGTCTCGGGCAGGGACCGCCCTCTATGGCTACACCTTC	CASSKESRAGTALYGYTF
-	TRBV2	-	TRBJ2-3	TGTGCCAGCAGAGGGGACGTCAGCACAGATACGCAGTATTTT	CASRGDVSTDTQYF
-	TRBV24-1	-	TRBJ1-1	TGTGCCACCAGTTTAACAGGGTTCACTGAAGCTTTCTTT	CATSLTGFTEAFF
-	TRBV19	TRBD2	TRBJ2-5	TGTGCCAGTCCTCTCCTTGTAACCGGGACTAGCGTACAAGAGACCCAGTACTTC	CASPLLVTGTSVQETQYF
few	TRBV12-3/TRBV12-4	TRBD1	TRBJ1-3	TGTGCCAGCAGTTTTGAGGGGGCGCCTGGAAACACCATATATTTT	CASSFEGAPGNTIYF
-	TRBV9	-	TRBJ2-3	TGTGCCAGCAGCAGAATTATCGGGGGCACAGATACGCAGTATTTT	CASSRIIGGTDTQYF
-	TRBV5-4	TRBD1	TRBJ1-2	TGTGCCAGCAGCTCCCCGGTGTGGGACAGGGGTCCCTCGAGCTATGGCTACACCTTC	CASSSPVWDRGPSSYGYTF
few	TRBV5-1	TRBD1	TRBJ1-2	TGCGCCAGCAGCTTATTCGGGACAGCTAACTATGGCTACACCTTC	CASSLFGTANYGYTF
-	TRBV7-2	TRBD2	TRBJ2-1	TGTGCCAGCAGCTCCACCGGGACTAGACACAATGAGCAGTTCTTC	CASSSTGTRHNEQFF
few	TRBV5-1	TRBD2	TRBJ2-5	TGCGCCAGCACGACCACTACTAGCGCCCAAGAGACCCAGTACTTC	CASTTTTSAQETQYF
-	TRBV12-3/TRBV12-4	-	TRBJ2-1	TGTGCCAGCAGTCTCGGACCATCTATAGGGGCCAATGAGCAGTTCTTC	CASSLGPSIGANEQFF
few	TRBV27	TRBD2	TRBJ2-7	TGTGCCAGCAGTTTATATGGGAGGGCCTACGAGCAGTACTTC	CASSLYGRAYEQYF
few	TRBV4-3	-	TRBJ2-5	TGCGCCAGCAGCCAAGGGGGGATCCAAGAGACCCAGTACTTC	CASSQGGIQETQYF
few	TRBV7-6	-	TRBJ2-3	TGTGCCAGCAGCTTAGTAGGGGGATTACCCACAGATACGCAGTATTTT	CASSLVGGLPTDTQYF
-	TRBV6-5	-	TRBJ1-2	TGTGCCAGCAGTTTCCTCACCGACAGCCACTATGGCTACACCTTC	CASSFLTDSHYGYTF
few	TRBV12-3/TRBV12-4	-	TRBJ1-5	TGTGCCAGCAGTTCCGACCCTTTCGTGGGTTTCCAGAATCAGCCCCAGCATTTT	CASSSDPFVGFQNQPQHF